This TCR beta chain appears in the sequencing data of a study of T cells after yellow fever vaccination. General study findings and limits: Clonotypes appearing in both CD4 and CD8 compartments existed, and their share was small.

TCRdb passed the 5' RACE reads through MiXCR, listing each CDR3 protein once. The sample has 300,000 or so distinct CDR3 sequences, 6.5% to 8.5% seen once. The table lists this clonotype with many counts. What it binds is not known. The sequencing used PBMCs, collected about 41 days after the first yellow fever vaccination. The source of this sequence is a man aged 18 to 35 who received the YFV17D yellow fever vaccine.

The CDR3 protein is CSASTSSGEVWITEAFF. The CDR3 DNA sequence: TGCAGTGCTAGCACATCGTCGGGTGAGGTATGGATCACTGAAGCTTTCTTT. The V and J genes are TRBV20-1 and TRBJ1-1; D not certain. The V end was cut by 3 bases, the J end by 4 bases, with 24 bases between. The CDR3 covers 17 residues. In germline, CDR1 is DFQATT, CDR2 SNEGSKA (reference sequence).